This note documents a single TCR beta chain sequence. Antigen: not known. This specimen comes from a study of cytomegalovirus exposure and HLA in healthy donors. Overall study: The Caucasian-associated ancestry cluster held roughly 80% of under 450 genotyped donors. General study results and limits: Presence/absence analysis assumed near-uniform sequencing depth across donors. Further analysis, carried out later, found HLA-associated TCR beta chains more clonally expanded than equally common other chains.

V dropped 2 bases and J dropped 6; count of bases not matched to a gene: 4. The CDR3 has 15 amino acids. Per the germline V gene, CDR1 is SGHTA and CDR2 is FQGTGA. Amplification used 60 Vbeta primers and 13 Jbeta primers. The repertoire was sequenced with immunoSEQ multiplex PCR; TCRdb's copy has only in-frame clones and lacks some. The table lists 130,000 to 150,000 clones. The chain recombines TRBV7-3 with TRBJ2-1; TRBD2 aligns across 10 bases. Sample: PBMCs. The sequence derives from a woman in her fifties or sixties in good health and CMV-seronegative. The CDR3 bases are TGTGCCAGCAGCTTAGTCCTAGCGGGAGCCAATGAGCAGTTCTTC. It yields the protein CASSLVLAGANEQFF.